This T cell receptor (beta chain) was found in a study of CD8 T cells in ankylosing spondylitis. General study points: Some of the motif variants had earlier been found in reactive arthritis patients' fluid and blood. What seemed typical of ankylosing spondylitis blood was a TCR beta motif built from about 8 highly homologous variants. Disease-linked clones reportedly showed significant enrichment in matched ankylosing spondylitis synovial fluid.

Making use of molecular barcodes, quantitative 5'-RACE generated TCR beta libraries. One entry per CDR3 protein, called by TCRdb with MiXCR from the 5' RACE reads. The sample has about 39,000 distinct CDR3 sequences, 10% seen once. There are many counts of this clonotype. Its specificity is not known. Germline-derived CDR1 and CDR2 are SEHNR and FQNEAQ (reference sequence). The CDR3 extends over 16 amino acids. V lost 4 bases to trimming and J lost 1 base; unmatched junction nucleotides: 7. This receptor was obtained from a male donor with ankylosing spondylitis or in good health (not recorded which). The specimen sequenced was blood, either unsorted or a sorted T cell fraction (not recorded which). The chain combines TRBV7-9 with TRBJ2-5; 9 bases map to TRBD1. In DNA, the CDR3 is TGTGCCAGCAGCTCTCTGGGACAGGGTGTCCAAGAGACCCAGTACTTC. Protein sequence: CASSSLGQGVQETQYF.